The present TCR beta chain was sequenced within a study of blood T cell repertoires in COVID-19. Background on the study: PBMCs, B-cell-depleted T cells, or T cells were the source of the cDNA or gDNA that made up the material.

Authors' analysis steps: Amplification with reference gene primers provided the estimates of nucleated cell counts. TCRdb's table, derived via immunoSEQ multiplex PCR, lists solely in-frame clones and lacks some. V and J calls plus clone size are reproduced from that table; the DNA served to infer D and trimming. The table lists around 250,000 clones, approximately 83% of them singletons, with about 1.9% in the top ten. Losses at the gene ends were 4 bases for V and 4 bases for J; bases not matched to a gene: 10. CDR1 is SGHTA and CDR2 is FQGNSA in the germline V gene. The CDR3 has 16 amino acids. This chain connects TRBV7-2 to TRBJ2-5; 9 positions agree with TRBD1. What was sequenced was PBMCs or T cells enriched from blood (not recorded which). This TCR was recovered from a woman aged 50 to 65 who had recovered from COVID-19. The CDR3 here is CASSYNGQGYGETQYF. DNA of the CDR3: TGTGCCAGCAGCTATAATGGACAGGGGTATGGAGAGACCCAGTACTTC.